What follows are 18 T cell receptor beta chains derived from one specimen sequenced in a study of shared clonotypes between healthy human individuals. TCRdb's table, derived via immunoSEQ multiplex PCR, lists solely in-frame clones and lacks some. The sample lists about 2.3 million clones, about nine tenths seen once, with 0.37% in the top ten. Sequencing was carried out using naive CD4+ T cells from PBMCs. Indicated subset: CD45RA+ positively selected. These receptors came from a man aged 18 to 30 in good health. Some clones in this sample may be carry-over from other donors' samples.

The V gene is TRBV6-5, the J gene TRBJ1-1; tentative D call: TRBD1 (5 bases). The CDR3 contains 13 residues. Germline-derived CDR1 and CDR2 are MNHEY and SVGAGI. Trimming stripped 8 bases from V and 6 bases from J, with 16 bases between. The CDR3: CASRGDRPSEAFF. CDR3 nucleotides: TGTGCCAGCCGAGGGGACCGGCCTTCTGAAGCTTTCTTT.

This clone was observed once. The chain uses TRBV5-1 and TRBJ1-4; D unclear. Trimming cost V 4 bases and J 3 bases, with 10 bases left between them. The CDR3 runs to 14 residues. CDR1 is SGHRS, CDR2 YFSETQ, per germline. This chain's CDR3 is CASSPGHSNEKLFF. The CDR3 coding sequence is TGCGCCAGCAGCCCCGGGCACTCTAATGAAAAACTGTTTTTT. Filled out from reference TRBV5-1 and TRBJ1-4, the complete variable domain reads KAGVTQTPRYLIKTRGQQVTLSCSPISGHRSVSWYQQTPGQGLQFLFEYFSETQRNKGNFPGRFSGRQFSNSRSEMNVSTLELGDSALYLCASSPGHSNEKLFFGSGTQLSVL.

This chain links TRBV25-1 with TRBJ2-3; the D gene could be TRBD1 or TRBD2 (5 bases each). The germline V gene encodes CDR1 MGHDK and CDR2 SYGVNS. V was cut by 2 bases and J by 7 bases, with 16 bases left in between. This CDR3 has 15 residues. The CDR3: CASSEPPGASNTQYF. The CDR3 nucleotides read TGTGCCAGCAGTGAACCCCCTGGGGCTAGCAATACGCAGTATTTT.

This chain links TRBV18 with TRBJ2-2; 7 nucleotides match TRBD1. This CDR3 region has 17 residues. The germline V gene has CDR1 KGHSH and CDR2 LQKENI. The V gene end was trimmed by 6 bases and the J gene end by 2 bases; junction bases not matched to a gene: 12. DNA of the CDR3: TGTGCCAGCTCCCCAGGGGGACAACCACGAAACACCGGGGAGCTGTTTTTT. Protein: CASSPGGQPRNTGELFF.

V and J are TRBV19 and TRBJ2-1, with D possibly matching TRBD1 (6 bases). This CDR3 is 17 amino acids long. The V end lost 2 bases, the J end lost 1 base, and 15 bases lay between the germline ends. In germline, CDR1 is LNHDA, CDR2 SQIVND (reference sequence). CDR3 bases: TGTGCCAGTAGTATAACTGGGGGCGCAGGTTCCTACAATGAGCAGTTCTTC. The encoded protein is CASSITGGAGSYNEQFF.

The chain couples TRBV7-2 to TRBJ2-3; weak D call: TRBD1 (6 bases). The germline V gene has CDR1 SGHTA and CDR2 FQGNSA. Trimming left V 4 bases short and J 1 base short, with 12 bases between. The CDR3 spans 15 residues. The CDR3 DNA reads TGTGCCAGCAGCTCCAGGGGCCCTGGCACAGATACGCAGTATTTT. Translated: CASSSRGPGTDTQYF.

This chain connects TRBV5-6 to TRBJ2-7; maybe TRBD2 (5 bases). With 6 bases removed from V and 2 bases from J, the gap between germline ends came to 15 bases. The CDR3 sequence is 14 residues long. Germline-derived CDR1 and CDR2 are SGHDT and YYEEEE. Here the CDR3 reads CASTSLLVPYEQYF. In DNA, the CDR3 is TGTGCCAGCACCTCGCTACTAGTTCCCTACGAGCAGTACTTC.

Turning to this clone: An end of the junction does not agree with germline; a read error may underlie this. The gene calls are TRBV18 and TRBJ1-2, with unresolved D. The CDR3 sequence is 15 residues long. Germline V gene sequence: CDR1 KGHSH, CDR2 LQKENI. CDR3 amino acids: CASSPPEKMNFGYTF. In nucleotides, the CDR3 is TGTGCCAGCTCACCACCGGAAAAAATGAACTTTGGCTACACCTTC.

The chain recombines TRBV5-4 with TRBJ2-7; D unclear. Germline values: CDR1 SGHNT, CDR2 YYREEE (reference sequence). V was pared by 0 bases and J by 1 base, with 14 bases between. The CDR3 is 16 amino acids. Written as DNA, the CDR3 is TGTGCCAGCAGCTTGGGGGCCTTTAGCTTGTCCTACGAGCAGTACTTC. It codes for CASSLGAFSLSYEQYF.

The V gene is TRBV30, the J gene TRBJ1-5, with 8 bases that match TRBD1. The CDR3 loop spans 15 amino acids. Germline V gives CDR1 GTSNPN, CDR2 SVGIG (reference sequence). After removal of 1 base from V and 2 bases from J, the junction contained 4 bases not matched to a gene. This CDR3 reads CAWSEGQGRNQPQHF. Here the CDR3 DNA reads TGTGCCTGGAGTGAAGGACAGGGACGCAATCAGCCCCAGCATTTT.

The genes are TRBV5-1 and TRBJ1-3; no reliable D call. The CDR3 contains 17 residues. Germline values: CDR1 SGHRS, CDR2 YFSETQ. The V gene lost 0 bases and the J gene lost 0 bases, with 13 bases spanning the gap. The CDR3 reads CASSLGLVTNSGNTIYF. The CDR3 DNA reads TGCGCCAGCAGCTTGGGTTTGGTCACCAACTCTGGAAACACCATATATTTT. The whole variable domain, remainder taken from reference TRBV5-1 and TRBJ1-3, is KAGVTQTPRYLIKTRGQQVTLSCSPISGHRSVSWYQQTPGQGLQFLFEYFSETQRNKGNFPGRFSGRQFSNSRSEMNVSTLELGDSALYLCASSLGLVTNSGNTIYFGEGSWLTVV.

This chain joins TRBV9 and TRBJ2-1; tentative D call: TRBD1 (5 bases). The CDR3 length is 13 residues. Per germline, CDR1 SGDLS and CDR2 YYNGEE. Between the trimmed V and J ends, which lost 4 bases and 1 base, there was a span of 6 bases. In DNA, the CDR3 is TGTGCCAGCAGCTCAGGGTCCTACAATGAGCAGTTCTTC. Amino acid sequence: CASSSGSYNEQFF. The full variable domain, with the rest looked up from reference TRBV9 and TRBJ2-1, is DSGVTQTPKHLITATGQRVTLRCSPRSGDLSVYWYQQSLDQGLQFLIQYYNGEERAKGNILERFSAQQFPDLHSELNLSSLELGDSALYFCASSSGSYNEQFFGPGTRLTVL.

V and J are TRBV7-2 and TRBJ2-2; maybe TRBD2 (7 bases). The CDR3 is 16 amino acids. Per the germline V gene, CDR1 is SGHTA and CDR2 is FQGNSA. V was trimmed by 8 bases and J by 5 bases, leaving 21 bases between them. DNA for the CDR3: TGTGCCAGCCACCCGGGGGGCGGGAGAGGGACCGGGGAGCTGTTTTTT. It encodes CASHPGGGRGTGELFF.

The chain employs TRBV6-1 and TRBJ1-2; perhaps TRBD1 as D (5 bases). Trimming stripped 0 bases from V and 4 bases from J, with 12 bases between. The germline V gene encodes CDR1 MNHNS and CDR2 SASEGT. This CDR3 has 15 residues. The CDR3 coding sequence is TGTGCCAGCAGTGAAGCATCCAGGGTGGGCTATGGCTACACCTTC. The encoded protein is CASSEASRVGYGYTF.

The CDR3 DNA sequence: TGTGCCAGCAGTTCACAGGGAACGGGTAGGGCCAACGTCCTGACTTTC. Amino acid sequence: CASSSQGTGRANVLTF. The V call is TRBV28, the J call TRBJ2-6; possibly TRBD1 for D (6 bases). The germline V gene has CDR1 MDHEN and CDR2 SYDVKM. The CDR3 is 16 amino acids. V gave up 4 bases and J gave up 5 bases, with 15 bases separating them.

This chain joins TRBV7-3 and TRBJ1-1, with D maybe TRBD1 (6 bases). Trimming pared 5 bases from V and 4 bases from J, leaving 14 bases between. The CDR3 is 14 amino acids. Per the germline V gene, CDR1 is SGHTA and CDR2 is FQGTGA. CDR3 amino acids: CASSRLGASTEAFF. Written as DNA, the CDR3 is TGTGCCAGCAGCCGGCTGGGGGCTAGCACTGAAGCTTTCTTT.

V usage is TRBV5-1 and J usage is TRBJ2-5; no firm D call. The CDR3 is 14 residues long. Germline CDR1 SGHRS, CDR2 YFSETQ. The germline V and J ends were trimmed by 6 bases and 2 bases, with 14 bases remaining between them. CDR3 region: CASTLVGSQETQYF. In DNA form, the CDR3 reads TGCGCCAGCACGTTAGTGGGTTCGCAAGAGACCCAGTACTTC.

This clone was recorded once. V usage is TRBV27 and J usage is TRBJ2-3, with 7 bases that match TRBD1. Per germline, CDR1 MNHEY and CDR2 SMNVEV (reference sequence). The CDR3 has 15 amino acids. The ends lost 6 bases at V and 3 bases at J; junction bases unmatched: 9. The CDR3 DNA follows: TGTGCCAGCAGACCGGGACAGTGGGCGACAGATACGCAGTATTTT. This translates into CASRPGQWATDTQYF.